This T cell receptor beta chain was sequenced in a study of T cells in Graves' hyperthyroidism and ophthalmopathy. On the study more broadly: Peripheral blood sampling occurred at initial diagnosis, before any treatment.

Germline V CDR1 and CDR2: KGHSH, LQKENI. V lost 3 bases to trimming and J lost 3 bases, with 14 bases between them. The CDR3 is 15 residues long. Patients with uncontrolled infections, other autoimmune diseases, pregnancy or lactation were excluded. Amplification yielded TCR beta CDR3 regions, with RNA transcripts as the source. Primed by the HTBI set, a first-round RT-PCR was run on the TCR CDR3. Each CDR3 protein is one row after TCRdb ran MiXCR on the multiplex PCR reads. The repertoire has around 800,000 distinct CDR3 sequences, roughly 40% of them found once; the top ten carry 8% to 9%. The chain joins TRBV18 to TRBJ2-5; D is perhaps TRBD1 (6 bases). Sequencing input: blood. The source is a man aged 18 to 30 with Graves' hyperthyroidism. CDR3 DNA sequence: TGTGCCAGCTCACCTTCACAGGGAGCGGAAGAGACCCAGTACTTC. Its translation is CASSPSQGAEETQYF. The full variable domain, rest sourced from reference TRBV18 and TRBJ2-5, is NAGVMQNPRHLVRRRGQEARLRCSPMKGHSHVYWYRQLPEEGLKFMVYLQKENIIDESGMPKERFSAEFPKEGPSILRIQQVVRGDSAAYFCASSPSQGAEETQYFGPGTRLLVL.